What follows are 28 T cell receptor beta chains derived from one specimen sequenced in a study of Ad26.COV2.S vaccination and SARS-CoV-2 variants. Treatment noted: 15 to 20 received Ad26.COV2.S at low or high dose, single or two shots; a few received placebo; per-sample allocation not given. It was on day 63 after the first vaccine or placebo injection that samples were taken. Using immunoSEQ multiplex PCR, the repertoire was profiled, and TCRdb retains in-frame clones only, with some absent. The sample lists about 350,000 clones, about 88% occurring once. Material: peripheral blood, obtained in a trial of Ad26.COV2.S vaccine versus placebo. The origin of the receptors is a person aged 18-60 years who received the Ad26.COV2.S COVID-19 vaccine or a placebo.

This clone was observed a single time. DNA for the CDR3: TGTGCCATCAGTGAGTCAAATAAGGCAGATACGCAGTATTTT. Amino acid sequence: CAISESNKADTQYF. The chain carries TRBV10-3 and TRBJ2-3; D ambiguous. The germline V gene encodes CDR1 ENHRY and CDR2 SYGVKD. V lost 0 bases, J lost 4 bases, and 8 bases lay in between. The CDR3 is 14 amino acids.

The J gene is TRBJ2-5, the V gene TRBV18, with a possible D match to TRBD1 (6 bases). V lost 3 bases and J 2 bases, leaving 16 bases between the germline ends. The CDR3 runs to 16 residues. Germline CDR1 reads KGHSH; CDR2 reads LQKENI. CDR3 sequence reads: CASSPQNFGTQETQYF. The CDR3 nucleotides read TGTGCCAGCTCACCTCAAAACTTCGGGACACAAGAGACCCAGTACTTC.

This CDR3 reads CASGLRIYEQYF. CDR3 DNA sequence: TGTGCCAGCGGCCTTAGGATCTACGAGCAGTACTTC. This chain connects TRBV27 to TRBJ2-7; D is uncertain. V lost 8 bases, J lost 3 bases, and 11 bases lay in between. Germline V lookup: CDR1 MNHEY, CDR2 SMNVEV (reference sequence). The CDR3 has 12 amino acids.

The V and J genes are TRBV5-5 and TRBJ2-3; D might be TRBD2 (5 bases). Trimming stripped 3 bases from V and 2 bases from J, with 13 bases between. The germline CDR1 and CDR2 sequences are SGHKS and YYEKEE (reference sequence). The CDR3 totals 15 residues. CDR3 bases: TGTGCCAGCAGCTCGGGATCTGTGGACACAGATACGCAGTATTTT. Its translation: CASSSGSVDTDTQYF.

The chain has TRBV18 and TRBJ1-1, with a tentative D call TRBD1 (6 bases). Trimming took off 3 bases at V and 4 bases at J, with 18 bases between the two ends. CDR3 length equals 16 residues. Germline V lookup: CDR1 KGHSH, CDR2 LQKENI. The CDR3 DNA reads as TGTGCCAGCTCACCCCTTAGGGGGGCGGGAATCACTGAAGCTTTCTTT. Amino acids: CASSPLRGAGITEAFF. The variable domain in full, with the rest retrieved from reference TRBV18 and TRBJ1-1, is NAGVMQNPRHLVRRRGQEARLRCSPMKGHSHVYWYRQLPEEGLKFMVYLQKENIIDESGMPKERFSAEFPKEGPSILRIQQVVRGDSAAYFCASSPLRGAGITEAFFGQGTRLTVV.

The J gene is TRBJ2-3, the V gene TRBV30; 11 nucleotides line up with TRBD2. Germline V gene lookup returns CDR1 GTSNPN and CDR2 SVGIG (reference sequence). There are 16 residues in the CDR3. Trimming removed 1 base from V and 3 bases from J; junction bases left unmatched: 6. CDR3 sequence reads: CAWSAGTSGMTDTQYF. As DNA, the CDR3 is TGTGCCTGGAGTGCCGGGACTAGCGGTATGACAGATACGCAGTATTTT.

V gene TRBV6-2 or TRBV6-3 combines with J gene TRBJ1-1; tentative D call: TRBD1 (6 bases). Germline V gene data show CDR1 as MNHEY and CDR2 as SVGEGT. V lost 4 bases, J lost 8 bases, and 11 bases lay in between. CDR3 length equals 12 residues. The CDR3 DNA follows: TGTGCCAGCAGTTCACAGGGATTGGAAGCTTTCTTT. The encoded protein is CASSSQGLEAFF.

The gene calls are TRBV9 and TRBJ2-1; 7 nucleotides align to TRBD1. This CDR3 region has 14 residues. V gave up 0 bases and J gave up 9 bases; unmatched junction bases: 6. Germline-derived CDR1 and CDR2 are SGDLS and YYNGEE. CDR3 sequence reads: CASSVGQGYREQFF. CDR3 coding DNA: TGTGCCAGCAGCGTAGGACAGGGTTATCGTGAGCAGTTCTTC.

The genes are TRBV12-5 and TRBJ2-3; D call uncertain. CDR1 LGHNT and CDR2 FRNRAP come from the germline V gene. Trimming cost V 3 bases and J 7 bases, with 8 bases left between them. CDR3 length: 12 amino acids. In DNA form, the CDR3 reads TGTGCTAGTGGTTTAATTGTGAATACGCAGTATTTT. Its protein is CASGLIVNTQYF.

J is TRBJ1-5 and V is TRBV5-6; the D gene is possibly TRBD1 (5 bases). The germline gives CDR1 SGHDT, CDR2 YYEEEE. The CDR3 consists of 14 residues. Deletions cut 3 bases from V and 1 base from J, with 8 bases between. Here the CDR3 reads CASSSRQSNQPQHF. CDR3 DNA sequence: TGTGCCAGCAGCTCACGACAGAGCAATCAGCCCCAGCATTTT.

The J gene is TRBJ2-1, the V gene TRBV5-4; 9 positions match TRBD2. J was trimmed by 5 bases and V by 1 base; bases with no gene match: 4. CDR1 and CDR2 (germline): SGHNT, YYREEE (reference sequence). CDR3 length: 15 residues. The CDR3 region has the DNA TGTGCCAGCAGCTTGAAGACTAGCGGAAACAATGAGCAGTTCTTC. Protein product: CASSLKTSGNNEQFF. Full variable domain (missing parts from reference TRBV5-4 and TRBJ2-1): ETGVTQSPTHLIKTRGQQVTLRCSSQSGHNTVSWYQQALGQGPQFIFQYYREEENGRGNFPPRFSGLQFPNYSSELNVNALELDDSALYLCASSLKTSGNNEQFFGPGTRLTVL.

DNA for the CDR3: TGTGCCAGCACCCTAGGGGGGTTGGGAGGGAACTATGGCTACACCTTC. It encodes CASTLGGLGGNYGYTF. The chain carries TRBV7-2 and TRBJ1-2, with D possibly matching TRBD1 (6 bases). Between the trimmed V and J ends, which lost 7 bases and 2 bases, there was a span of 20 bases. CDR1 and CDR2 (germline): SGHTA, FQGNSA. The CDR3 loop spans 16 amino acids.

This clone occurred a few times. The chain combines TRBV3-1 (or the pseudogene TRBV3-2) with TRBJ1-1; D is unresolved. The germline CDR1 and CDR2 sequences are LGHDT and YNNKEL (reference sequence). The germline V and J ends were trimmed by 1 base and 1 base, with 4 bases remaining between them. The CDR3 is made up of 13 amino acids. CDR3 region: CASSQGGNTEAFF. The CDR3 DNA sequence: TGTGCCAGCAGCCAAGGAGGGAACACTGAAGCTTTCTTT.

This clone was picked up a small number of times. The chain recombines TRBV29-1 with TRBJ1-5, with D unresolved. The CDR3 length is 15 residues. V was clipped by 5 bases and J by 3 bases, with 17 bases between them. CDR1 is SQVTM, CDR2 ANQGSEA, per germline. In nucleotides, the CDR3 is TGCAGCGTTCTAGAATGGGATGGCCTCAATCAGCCCCAGCATTTT. Amino acids: CSVLEWDGLNQPQHF.

This clone is a singleton in its sample. The chain combines TRBV27 with TRBJ2-1; 8 bases line up with TRBD2. The CDR3 covers 15 residues. Germline values: CDR1 MNHEY, CDR2 SMNVEV (reference sequence). V shed 4 bases, J shed 4 bases, and the junction held 6 bases outside the gene matches. DNA for the CDR3: TGTGCCAGCAGTTATACTAGCGGAAAGTACAATGAGCAGTTCTTC. Amino acid sequence: CASSYTSGKYNEQFF.

The rearrangement joins TRBV19 to TRBJ1-1, with 9 bases matching TRBD1. Germline trimming cut 2 bases from V and 10 bases from J; bases unmatched to any gene: 5. This CDR3 contains 13 residues. CDR1 LNHDA and CDR2 SQIVND come from the germline V gene (reference sequence). The CDR3 nucleotides read TGTGCCAGTAGTATAATATCGGACAGGGGAGCTTTCTTT. This encodes CASSIISDRGAFF.

The rearrangement joins TRBV3-1 (or the pseudogene TRBV3-2) to TRBJ2-1; no clear D gene. This CDR3 region has 14 residues. The germline V and J ends were trimmed by 1 base and 5 bases, with 9 bases remaining between them. Germline V gene lookup returns CDR1 LGHDT and CDR2 YNNKEL (reference sequence). CDR3 region: CASSQGLLNNEQFF. The CDR3 DNA reads as TGTGCCAGCAGCCAAGGGCTTCTAAACAATGAGCAGTTCTTC.

On this clone itself: At one end, the junction sequence differs from germline, possibly due to a read error. The rearrangement joins TRBV7-2 to TRBJ1-1; possibly TRBD1 for D (5 bases). Germline assignment: CDR1 SGHTA and CDR2 FQGNSA. This CDR3 contains 14 residues. The CDR3 spells CAGSLGASGTEAFF. In DNA form, the CDR3 reads TGTGCCGGCAGCTTAGGGGCATCAGGGACTGAAGCTTTCTTT. The full variable domain, its missing parts supplied by reference TRBV7-2 and TRBJ1-1, is GAGVSQSPSNKVTEKGKDVELRCDPISGHTALYWYRQSLGQGLEFLIYFQGNSAPDKSGLPSDRFSAERTGGSVSTLTIQRTQQEDSAVYLCAGSLGASGTEAFFGQGTRLTVV.

This chain links TRBV11-2 with TRBJ2-7, with D tentatively TRBD2 (5 bases). The CDR3 loop spans 17 amino acids. Trimming removed 1 base from V and 1 base from J, with 17 bases in between. CDR1 and CDR2 from the germline V gene are SGHAT and FQNNGV. CDR3 sequence (DNA): TGTGCCAGCAGCTTAGTAGCGCTTAGAGTCGGTTCCTACGAGCAGTACTTC. It is translated as CASSLVALRVGSYEQYF.

In the case of this clone: Other nucleotide sequences in the sample specify the same CDR3. This rearrangement joins TRBV5-1 to TRBJ2-7; 7 bases are a match to TRBD1. CDR1 SGHRS and CDR2 YFSETQ come from the germline V gene. This CDR3 is built from 14 residues. The ends lost 0 bases at V and 3 bases at J; junction bases unmatched: 3. CDR3 in DNA: TGCGCCAGCAGCTTGGGAGGGGGCAGCTACGAGCAGTACTTC. Amino acid sequence: CASSLGGGSYEQYF.

The rearrangement uses TRBV7-9 and TRBJ1-1; TRBD1 might be the D (5 bases). CDR3 length equals 15 residues. CDR1 and CDR2 from the germline V gene are SEHNR and FQNEAQ (reference sequence). The V and J ends lost 7 bases and 3 bases respectively, with 18 bases between them. The CDR3 reads CASIKPGGWDTEAFF. CDR3 coding DNA: TGTGCCAGCATCAAACCCGGGGGGTGGGACACTGAAGCTTTCTTT. The full variable domain, with the rest looked up from reference TRBV7-9 and TRBJ1-1, is DTGVSQNPRHKITKRGQNVTFRCDPISEHNRLYWYRQTLGQGPEFLTYFQNEAQLEKSRLLSDRFSAERPKGSFSTLEIQRTEQGDSAMYLCASIKPGGWDTEAFFGQGTRLTVV.

This clone is categorized as medium-sized (0.01 to 0.1%). The chain uses TRBV5-6 and TRBJ1-2, with 7 nucleotides matching TRBD1. Per germline, CDR1 SGHDT and CDR2 YYEEEE. J was trimmed by 1 base and V by 4 bases; bases with no gene match: 7. CDR3 length: 15 amino acids. The CDR3 sequence is CASSPVGQVNYGYTF. The DNA for the CDR3 is TGTGCCAGCAGCCCGGTAGGACAGGTTAACTATGGCTACACCTTC.

The rearrangement joins TRBV7-9 to TRBJ2-3, with 12 nucleotides matching TRBD2. CDR1 is SEHNR and CDR2 is FQNEAQ in the germline V gene (reference sequence). The CDR3 has 15 residues. Trimming removed 2 bases from V and 11 bases from J; junction bases left unmatched: 8. The DNA of the CDR3 is TGTGCCAGCAGCTTATTGTCTAGCGGGAGGGCAGGGCAGTATTTT. It is translated as CASSLLSSGRAGQYF.

The chain uses TRBV7-3 and TRBJ2-1; 7 positions match TRBD1. The CDR3 length is 13 residues. The V segment lost 5 bases and the J segment 5 bases; nucleotides outside the gene matches: 3. Germline values: CDR1 SGHTA, CDR2 FQGTGA. CDR3 protein: CASSAGTDNEQFF. The CDR3 DNA reads as TGTGCCAGCAGCGCAGGGACAGACAATGAGCAGTTCTTC.

V is TRBV25-1 and J is TRBJ1-1; D perhaps matches TRBD1 (6 bases). With 2 bases removed from V and 11 bases from J, the gap between germline ends came to 15 bases. The CDR3 loop spans 13 amino acids. Germline V lookup: CDR1 MGHDK, CDR2 SYGVNS. The chain's CDR3 is CASSERTVPRAFF. CDR3 DNA: TGTGCCAGCAGTGAACGGACAGTGCCAAGGGCTTTCTTT.

This chain joins TRBV6-5 and TRBJ1-1; possible D gene TRBD1, 5 bases. V lost 6 bases, J lost 6 bases, and 17 bases lay in between. The CDR3 runs 14 residues. Germline CDR1 and CDR2: MNHEY and SVGAGI. Written as DNA, the CDR3 is TGTGCCAGCAGGTACGGGGGTGGGAGCGCTGAAGCTTTCTTT. It translates to CASRYGGGSAEAFF.

The J gene is TRBJ1-5, the V gene TRBV19; D unclear. V lost 6 bases to trimming and J lost 0 bases, with 15 bases between them. CDR3 size: 16 residues. Germline values: CDR1 LNHDA, CDR2 SQIVND (reference sequence). The chain's CDR3 is CASRSVTVISNQPQHF. DNA for the CDR3: TGTGCCAGTAGAAGCGTTACAGTCATTAGCAATCAGCCCCAGCATTTT.

This clone turned up a few times. The chain recombines TRBV4-1 with TRBJ1-5; D call uncertain. CDR1 is MGHRA, CDR2 YSYEKL, per germline. The CDR3 totals 16 residues. The V gene lost 0 bases and the J gene lost 2 bases, with 11 bases spanning the gap. CDR3 sequence (DNA): TGCGCCAGCAGCCAAGATCGTAGTCAGGGCAATCAGCCCCAGCATTTT. Translating gives CASSQDRSQGNQPQHF.